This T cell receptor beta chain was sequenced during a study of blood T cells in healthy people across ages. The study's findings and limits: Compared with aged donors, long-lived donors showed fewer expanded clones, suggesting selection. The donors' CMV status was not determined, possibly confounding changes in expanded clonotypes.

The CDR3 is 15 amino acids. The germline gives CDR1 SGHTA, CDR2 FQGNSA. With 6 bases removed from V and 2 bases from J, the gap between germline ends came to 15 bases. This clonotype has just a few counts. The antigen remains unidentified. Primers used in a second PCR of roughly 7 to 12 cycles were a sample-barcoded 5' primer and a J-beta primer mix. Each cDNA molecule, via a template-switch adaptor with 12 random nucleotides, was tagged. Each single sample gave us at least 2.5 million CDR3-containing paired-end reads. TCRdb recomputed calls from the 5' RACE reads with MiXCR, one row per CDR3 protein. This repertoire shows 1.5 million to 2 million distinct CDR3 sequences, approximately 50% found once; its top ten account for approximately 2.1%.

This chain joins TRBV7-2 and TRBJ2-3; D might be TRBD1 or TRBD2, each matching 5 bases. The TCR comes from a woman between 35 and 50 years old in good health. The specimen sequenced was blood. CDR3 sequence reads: CASRPGPITTDTQYF. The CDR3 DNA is TGTGCCAGCAGGCCGGGGCCGATCACCACAGATACGCAGTATTTT.